One sample yielded the 25 T cell receptor beta chains listed below, sequenced in a study of CD8+ T cells in alopecia areata. Following RNA extraction, reverse transcription yielded cDNA that acted as the sequencing template. This table comes from immunoSEQ multiplex PCR, and its TCRdb copy is limited to in-frame clones, with some not included. This table holds about 150,000 clones, 55% to 65% found once. Specimen: CD4+ T cells sorted from blood. The source of these receptors is a human donor in good health.

This chain connects TRBV5-4 to TRBJ1-2, with TRBD1 identical over 8 bases. V shed 4 bases and J 4 bases; nucleotides not matched to a gene: 6. The CDR3 has 14 residues. The germline gives CDR1 SGHNT, CDR2 YYREEE (reference sequence). CDR3 sequence: CASSTGTGSYGYTF. CDR3 nucleotides: TGTGCCAGCAGCACCGGGACAGGCAGCTATGGCTACACCTTC.

In this sample, this clone turned up a few times. The V call is TRBV19, the J call TRBJ2-5; 13 nucleotides agree with TRBD2. After removal of 4 bases from V and 5 bases from J, the junction contained 10 bases not matched to a gene. The CDR3 runs to 17 residues. Per germline, CDR1 LNHDA and CDR2 SQIVND (reference sequence). The CDR3 DNA reads TGTGCCAGTAGTACAGCAGGGACTAGCGGGAAGGGGGAGACCCAGTACTTC. Its protein is CASSTAGTSGKGETQYF.

The gene calls are TRBV10-3 and TRBJ2-1; D call uncertain. The CDR3 consists of 13 residues. V gave up 2 bases and J gave up 10 bases, with 12 bases separating them. Germline V gene data show CDR1 as ENHRY and CDR2 as SYGVKD. The CDR3 protein is CAISEEELAEQFF. The CDR3 DNA follows: TGTGCCATCAGTGAGGAGGAGTTGGCAGAGCAGTTCTTC.

The CDR3 loop is CASSVSGTGGQEQFF. In DNA form, the CDR3 reads TGCGCCAGCAGCGTCTCCGGGACAGGGGGCCAAGAGCAGTTCTTC. This chain joins TRBV5-1 and TRBJ2-1; 12 bases are shared with TRBD1. Germline lookup yields CDR1 SGHRS and CDR2 YFSETQ. V trimming: 4 bases; J trimming: 10 bases; junction bases outside the gene matches: 9. This CDR3 region has 15 residues.

The chain uses TRBV5-6 and TRBJ1-1; unclear D gene. In germline, CDR1 is SGHDT, CDR2 YYEEEE. The CDR3 extends over 15 amino acids. V was trimmed by 0 bases and J by 1 base, leaving 10 bases between them. In DNA, the CDR3 is TGTGCCAGCAGCTTGGGGGCCGGGCAGAACACTGAAGCTTTCTTT. It encodes CASSLGAGQNTEAFF.

The J gene is TRBJ2-5, the V gene TRBV6-1; D is uncertain. Germline V gene data show CDR1 as MNHNS and CDR2 as SASEGT. CDR3 length equals 14 residues. V was shortened by 8 bases and J by 2 bases, with 15 bases between the two germline ends. This CDR3 reads CASDMRSGQETQYF. Here the CDR3 DNA reads TGTGCCAGCGACATGAGGTCAGGTCAAGAGACCCAGTACTTC.

The chain employs TRBV11-2 and TRBJ2-3; 10 bases match TRBD2. This CDR3 spans 17 amino acids. Trimming took 6 bases from V and 2 from J; bases not matched to a gene: 11. The germline V gene has CDR1 SGHAT and CDR2 FQNNGV. DNA of the CDR3: TGTGCCAGCAGATCCCGGTGGACTAGCGGATACACAGATACGCAGTATTTT. Its protein product is CASRSRWTSGYTDTQYF.

The V gene is TRBV12-5, the J gene TRBJ1-1; no firm D call. This CDR3 comprises 12 residues. In germline, CDR1 is LGHNT, CDR2 FRNRAP. Trimming shortened V by 11 bases and J by 4 bases, and 14 bases separated the two germline ends. CDR3 residues: CASGRVGTEAFF. DNA of the CDR3: TGTGCTTCGGGGAGGGTCGGCACTGAAGCTTTCTTT.

The chain recombines TRBV4-1 with TRBJ1-5; D gene unclear. Germline lookup yields CDR1 MGHRA and CDR2 YSYEKL. V gave up 3 bases and J gave up 3 bases, with 9 bases separating them. The CDR3 loop spans 14 amino acids. In DNA, the CDR3 is TGCGCCAGCAGCCAGGAGTCGGTCAATCAGCCCCAGCATTTT. It is translated as CASSQESVNQPQHF.

This clone was picked up one time. The chain uses TRBV15 and TRBJ2-1; D unresolved. Trimming removed 0 bases from V and 8 bases from J, with 11 bases in between. The CDR3 spans 14 residues. In germline, CDR1 is LNHNV, CDR2 YYDKDF (reference sequence). DNA for the CDR3: TGTGCCACCAGCAGAGACACGACCGCCCATGAGCAGTTCTTC. This codes for CATSRDTTAHEQFF.

V and J are TRBV20-1 and TRBJ1-5; D remains ambiguous. The CDR3 spans 10 residues. V shed 5 bases and J shed 7 bases, with 6 bases lying between them. Per germline, CDR1 DFQATT and CDR2 SNEGSKA (reference sequence). This chain's CDR3 is CSAGFQPQHF. The CDR3 DNA sequence: TGCAGTGCTGGTTTCCAGCCCCAGCATTTT.

The chain is built from TRBV29-1 and TRBJ2-7; tentative D call: TRBD1 (5 bases). V dropped 4 bases and J dropped 7 bases, with 20 bases sitting between them. This CDR3 has 14 residues. Germline assignment: CDR1 SQVTM and CDR2 ANQGSEA. In DNA, the CDR3 is TGCAGCGTTGGTATGGCGGCAGGGCCCTCTGAGCAGTACTTC. This codes for CSVGMAAGPSEQYF.

This clone was seen a single time. This rearrangement joins TRBV30 to TRBJ2-3, with D hard to call. CDR1 GTSNPN and CDR2 SVGIG come from the germline V gene (reference sequence). V was pared by 0 bases and J by 3 bases, with 7 bases between. This CDR3 is 13 amino acids long. For the CDR3, the DNA is TGTGCCTGGAGTGTTCTGGGGACAGATACGCAGTATTTT. Residues: CAWSVLGTDTQYF.

This chain links TRBV5-1 with TRBJ1-4, with TRBD1 as a possible D gene (6 bases). Per the germline V gene, CDR1 is SGHRS and CDR2 is YFSETQ. CDR3 size: 15 residues. The germline V and J ends were trimmed by 0 bases and 3 bases, with 9 bases remaining between them. The DNA of the CDR3 is TGCGCCAGCAGCTTGGACAGGGCCGCTAATGAAAAACTGTTTTTT. Translated: CASSLDRAANEKLFF.

The chain couples TRBV29-1 to TRBJ2-5, with 14 bases lining up with TRBD2. With 5 bases clipped from V and 5 bases from J, the junction kept 10 bases outside the gene matches. Germline V gives CDR1 SQVTM, CDR2 ANQGSEA. The CDR3 has 16 amino acids. The CDR3 DNA sequence: TGCAGCGTTTTACCTCGACTAGCGGGAGGGCGGGAGACCCAGTACTTC. Amino acid sequence: CSVLPRLAGGRETQYF.

This clone was observed a single time. CDR3 coding DNA: TGTGCCAGCAGTTTGGGGTCGCGAACCTACGAGCAGTACTTC. It translates to CASSLGSRTYEQYF. The chain employs TRBV28 and TRBJ2-7; D unresolved. The CDR3 extends over 14 amino acids. Germline V CDR1 and CDR2: MDHEN, SYDVKM. Trimming took off 3 bases at V and 2 bases at J, with 11 bases between the two ends.

V gene TRBV15 combines with J gene TRBJ1-2, with TRBD1 matching 7 bases. The CDR3 runs to 15 residues. Germline CDR1 is LNHNV and CDR2 is YYDKDF (reference sequence). V was clipped by 5 bases and J by 1 base; unmatched bases: 7. CDR3 coding DNA: TGTGCCACCAGCCCTAGGGGGCTAATTAACTATGGCTACACCTTC. Residues: CATSPRGLINYGYTF. Complete variable domain (other parts from reference TRBV15 and TRBJ1-2): DAMVIQNPRYQVTQFGKPVTLSCSQTLNHNVMYWYQQKSSQAPKLLFHYYDKDFNNEADTPDNFQSRRPNTSFCFLDIRSPGLGDTAMYLCATSPRGLINYGYTFGSGTRLTVV.

The J gene is TRBJ2-7, the V gene TRBV28; D not resolved. Germline CDR1 reads MDHEN; CDR2 reads SYDVKM. The CDR3 contains 14 residues. V lost 1 base and J lost 6, with 13 bases in between. CDR3 in amino acids: CASSLSGGLGEQYF. The CDR3 bases are TGTGCCAGCAGTTTATCTGGCGGCCTGGGCGAGCAGTACTTC.

This clone was picked up a small number of times. V gene TRBV2 combines with J gene TRBJ1-1; no firm D call. The germline gives CDR1 SNHLY, CDR2 FYNNEI. This CDR3 is 15 amino acids long. The ends were cut back, 6 bases at V and 0 bases at J, with 14 bases in the middle. The CDR3 DNA follows: TGTGCCAGCAGGTCCAAGCCGAGGGTGAACACTGAAGCTTTCTTT. Translating gives CASRSKPRVNTEAFF.

This clone has more than one count but fewer than ten. The CDR3 DNA reads TGTGCCAGCCGAAAACGTCTCGATGAGCAGTTCTTC. It codes for CASRKRLDEQFF. The genes are TRBV25-1 and TRBJ2-1; D is unresolved. This CDR3 has 12 residues. Per the germline V gene, CDR1 is MGHDK and CDR2 is SYGVNS. V was trimmed by 8 bases and J by 8 bases, leaving 13 bases between them.

This chain joins TRBV29-1 and TRBJ2-2; no definite D call. Germline V gene lookup returns CDR1 SQVTM and CDR2 ANQGSEA. This CDR3 has 18 residues. V dropped 2 bases and J dropped 2 bases, with 21 bases sitting between them. CDR3 coding DNA: TGCAGCGTTGAAAGAATTCGGCCGCGAACATATAACACCGGGGAGCTGTTTTTT. Translating gives CSVERIRPRTYNTGELFF.

The chain couples TRBV25-1 to TRBJ2-3, with D unresolved. Deletions cut 6 bases from V and 4 bases from J, with 11 bases between. Per germline, CDR1 MGHDK and CDR2 SYGVNS. This CDR3 contains 13 residues. CDR3 region: CASSATLADTQYF. The CDR3 region has the DNA TGTGCCAGCAGCGCCACTCTTGCAGATACGCAGTATTTT.

In its sample, this clone was seen a few times. J is TRBJ2-3 and V is TRBV9, with 9 bases lining up with TRBD1. The germline V gene encodes CDR1 SGDLS and CDR2 YYNGEE. Trimming removed 3 bases from V and 1 base from J; junction bases left unmatched: 9. CDR3 size: 17 residues. The CDR3 DNA is TGTGCCAGCAGCGCCCTGCGGACAGGGGTCCGCACAGATACGCAGTATTTT. This sequence encodes CASSALRTGVRTDTQYF.

The chain carries TRBV5-1 and TRBJ2-7; D may be TRBD1 (6 bases). Germline V gene lookup returns CDR1 SGHRS and CDR2 YFSETQ. The length of the CDR3 is 17 residues. Trimming took off 1 base at V and 2 bases at J, with 19 bases between the two ends. CDR3 amino acids: CASSLRFRGQGAYEQYF. The CDR3 region has the DNA TGCGCCAGCAGCTTGAGGTTCCGGGGACAAGGAGCCTACGAGCAGTACTTC.

Only a few counts were recorded for this clone. This chain links TRBV29-1 with TRBJ2-7; TRBD1 matches at 8 bases. Losses at the gene ends were 6 bases for V and 0 bases for J; bases not matched to a gene: 7. Germline lookup yields CDR1 SQVTM and CDR2 ANQGSEA. The CDR3 length is 14 residues. For the CDR3, the DNA is TGCAGCGTCTTTGGACAGGGACACTCCTACGAGCAGTACTTC. Translating it yields CSVFGQGHSYEQYF.